These 18 T cell receptor beta chains came from one sample sequenced in a study of tumor-infiltrating lymphocytes in primary liver carcinoma. Co-extraction of both nucleic acids (RNA and DNA) used roughly 20-33 mg of unsorted bulk tissue. cDNA specific to TCR beta was made from 500 to 650 ng of total RNA, with a constant-region primer employed for priming. What produced the TCR beta libraries was three nested multiplex PCR rounds using slightly modified ARM-PCR. For approximately 10 cycles apiece, the opening two PCR rounds ran with TRBV1-TRBV30 forward primers and a C-beta reverse primer. Via MiXCR, TCRdb re-called the multiplex PCR reads, giving one row per CDR3 protein. This table holds tens of thousands of distinct CDR3 sequences, about 70% found once. What was sequenced was liver tumor tissue from sampling region 2. Regarding subset: tumor region T2, inferior pole. The receptor set was obtained from a man between 40 and 49 years old with primary liver carcinoma and hepatitis B virus infection.

On this clonotype itself: Compared with germline, one end of the junction differs, possibly owing to a read error. The gene calls are TRBV29-1 and TRBJ2-1, with 11 bases matching TRBD2. The CDR3 has 16 residues. The germline CDR1 and CDR2 sequences are SQVTM and ANQGSEA. The CDR3 nucleotides read TGCAACGTTGAACCCCTGACTAGCGGGATCTACAATGAGCAGCTCTTC. It translates to CNVEPLTSGIYNEQLF.

On this clonotype itself: This is likely a read error, given that the CDR3 carries no conserved phenylalanine or tryptophan at its end. This CDR3 reads CAGSYDPPWATNHPQHI. The CDR3 bases are TGTGCCGGCAGTTATGACCCTCCATGGGCCACCAATCATCCCCAGCATATT. The chain couples TRBV6-5 to TRBJ1-5; D not certain. The CDR3 sequence is 17 residues long. Looked up from germline, CDR1 is MNHEY and CDR2 is SVGAGI.

The chain combines TRBV11-2 with TRBJ2-7; D is undetermined. The V end lost 2 bases, the J end lost 2 bases, and 10 bases lay between the germline ends. Germline V gives CDR1 SGHAT, CDR2 FQNNGV. The CDR3 covers 14 residues. CDR3 in DNA: TGTGCCAGCAGCTTAACCGTAGGAGCCTACGAGCAGTACGTC. This encodes CASSLTVGAYEQYV.

This clonotype was counted a single time. This may be a read error, as it is one base from a much larger clone. V and J are TRBV11-3 and TRBJ2-7, with D maybe TRBD2 (6 bases). V lost 1 base and J lost 6, with 10 bases in between. This CDR3 has 13 residues. Germline V gene data show CDR1 as SGHNT and CDR2 as YENEEA. The CDR3 sequence: CASSLALGSEQYF. Written as DNA, the CDR3 is TGTGCCAGCAGCTTAGCCCTCGGGAGCGAGCAGTACTTC.

The V and J genes are TRBV29-1 and TRBJ2-7; no definite D call. The CDR3 sequence is 14 residues long. CDR1 is SQVTM and CDR2 is ANQGSEA in the germline V gene. The V and J ends lost 4 bases and 4 bases respectively, with 17 bases between them. The CDR3 here is CSVGRSTSSYEQYF. The CDR3, as DNA: TGCAGCGTTGGAAGGTCAACCAGCTCTTACGAGCAGTACTTC.

In the case of this clonotype: A much larger clonotype is one base distant, so this may be a read error. CDR3 coding DNA: TGCGCCAGCGGCCGGACAGGGCCCACGGATACGCAGTATTTT. Protein product: CASGRTGPTDTQYF. The chain combines TRBV5-1 with TRBJ2-3; 8 nucleotides agree with TRBD1. V lost 7 bases, J lost 6 bases, and 10 bases stayed unmatched. The germline V gene has CDR1 SGHRS and CDR2 YFSETQ. This CDR3 contains 14 residues.

Points on this clonotype: A much larger clone lies one base from this, so it may be a read error. The chain carries TRBV28 and TRBJ2-2; 7 bases line up with TRBD1. CDR1 and CDR2 (germline): MDHEN, SYDVKM. There are 14 residues in the CDR3. CDR3 sequence (DNA): TGTGCCAGCAGTCCGACAGGGCGGACCGGGGAGCTGATTTTT. This sequence encodes CASSPTGRTGELIF.

V and J are TRBV20-1 and TRBJ2-7; TRBD1 matches 11 bases. The germline V gene has CDR1 DFQATT and CDR2 SNEGSKA (reference sequence). The ends lost 0 bases at V and 3 bases at J; junction bases unmatched: 10. This CDR3 spans 17 amino acids. The chain's CDR3 is CSARDLGTGGMLYEQYF. The CDR3 DNA reads TGCAGTGCTAGAGATTTAGGGACAGGGGGTATGCTCTACGAGCAGTACTTC.

As concerns this clonotype: The conserved closing phenylalanine or tryptophan is absent in this CDR3, likely reflecting a read error. V and J are TRBV6-1 and TRBJ2-1, with D hard to call. Trimming removed 6 bases at V and 0 bases at J, with 15 bases between. CDR3 size: 16 residues. CDR1 is MNHNS and CDR2 is SASEGT in the germline V gene. Here the CDR3 reads CASSKGGLSSYNEQFL. Written as DNA, the CDR3 is TGTGCCAGCAGCAAGGGTGGGCTTAGCTCCTACAATGAGCAGTTCTTA.

This clonotype was observed once. An end of the junction differs from the germline gene, which may be a read error. The V call is TRBV12-3 or TRBV12-4, the J call TRBJ1-2, with D possibly matching TRBD1 (5 bases). CDR3 length: 15 residues. The chain's CDR3 is CAGTLRNRPNYGFTF. The CDR3 nucleotides read TGTGCCGGCACTCTCCGGAACAGGCCTAACTATGGCTTCACCTTC.

This clonotype was seen at least ten times. This rearrangement joins TRBV10-3 to TRBJ2-7; D is uncertain. Trimming took off 10 bases at V and 4 bases at J, with 14 bases between the two ends. CDR3 length: 12 residues. Germline CDR1 is ENHRY and CDR2 is SYGVKD. CDR3 nucleotides: TGTGCCACCCATGACACCGAATACGAGCAGTACTTC. The encoded protein is CATHDTEYEQYF.

Worth noting for this clonotype: Just one base apart from a much larger clone, this may be a read error. This sequence joins TRBV21-1 and TRBJ1-1; the D call in the table, TRBD1, was not verified against the DNA. TRBV21-1 is tagged as a pseudogene. The CDR3 is 17 residues long. The CDR3 region is CASSKDKEPGFLTEAFF. CDR3 coding DNA: TGTGCCAGCAGCAAAGACAAAGAGCCGGGATTTTTGACTGAAGCTTTCTTT.

Notes on this clonotype: This may come from a read error, since a much larger clone is one base off. The V and J genes are TRBV5-1 and TRBJ2-3, with D tentatively TRBD1 or TRBD2 (6 bases each). Germline V gene lookup returns CDR1 SGHRS and CDR2 YFSETQ. The CDR3 length is 15 residues. Trimming took 4 bases from V and 8 from J, leaving 20 bases between them. CDR3: CASSELNLGGGTQYF. The DNA of the CDR3 is TGCGCCAGCAGCGAGCTTAACCTAGGGGGAGGTACGCAGTATTTT.

In this sample, this clonotype turned up a few times. The junction and the germline gene differ at one end; a read error may be behind it. The genes are TRBV29-1 and TRBJ1-2, with unresolved D. CDR3 length equals 12 residues. Germline values: CDR1 SQVTM, CDR2 ANQGSEA. CDR3 amino acids: CSVAQTVDGCTF. In DNA, the CDR3 is TGCAGCGTTGCCCAGACGGTAGATGGCTGCACCTTC.

Note on this clonotype: A junction end diverges from the germline sequence, so it may reflect a read error. The chain recombines TRBV6-5 with TRBJ2-1, with D perhaps matching TRBD1 or TRBD2 (5 bases each). Per germline, CDR1 MNHEY and CDR2 SVGAGI. The length of the CDR3 is 14 residues. The CDR3 DNA sequence: TGTGCCAGCGTCGGACATGGACGGGGAAATGAGCAGTCCTTC. This encodes CASVGHGRGNEQSF.

In this sample, this clonotype turned up many times. This sequence joins TRBV2 and TRBJ2-6; D gene uncertain. Germline CDR1 and CDR2: SNHLY and FYNNEI. Deletions cut 6 bases from V and 3 bases from J, with 9 bases between. This CDR3 region has 14 residues. The chain's CDR3 is CASSPVVGANVLTF. In nucleotides, the CDR3 is TGTGCCAGCAGCCCCGTAGTTGGGGCCAACGTCCTGACTTTC. Together with reference TRBV2 and TRBJ2-6, the CDR3 gives the full variable domain: EPEVTQTPSHQVTQMGQEVILRCVPISNHLYFYWYRQILGQKVEFLVSFYNNEISEKSEIFDDQFSVERPDGSNFTLKIRSTKLEDSAMYFCASSPVVGANVLTFGAGSRLTVL.

Worth noting for this clonotype: The germline gene is not matched at one end of the junction; a read error may be the cause. The V and J genes are TRBV6-1 and TRBJ1-1; TRBD1 aligns across 8 bases. There are 16 residues in the CDR3. Germline loops: CDR1 MNHNS, CDR2 SASEGT. The CDR3 protein is CASSDLGGTGNTEALF. DNA for the CDR3: TGTGCCAGCAGTGATTTGGGAGGGACAGGCAACACTGAAGCTTTATTT.

This rearrangement joins TRBV11-3 to TRBJ2-3; the D is unclear. Germline V gene sequence: CDR1 SGHNT, CDR2 YENEEA. The CDR3 runs 13 residues. V was clipped by 4 bases and J by 5 bases, with 10 bases between them. The CDR3 sequence is CASSWGYVDTQYF. CDR3 bases: TGTGCCAGCAGCTGGGGTTACGTAGATACGCAGTATTTT.